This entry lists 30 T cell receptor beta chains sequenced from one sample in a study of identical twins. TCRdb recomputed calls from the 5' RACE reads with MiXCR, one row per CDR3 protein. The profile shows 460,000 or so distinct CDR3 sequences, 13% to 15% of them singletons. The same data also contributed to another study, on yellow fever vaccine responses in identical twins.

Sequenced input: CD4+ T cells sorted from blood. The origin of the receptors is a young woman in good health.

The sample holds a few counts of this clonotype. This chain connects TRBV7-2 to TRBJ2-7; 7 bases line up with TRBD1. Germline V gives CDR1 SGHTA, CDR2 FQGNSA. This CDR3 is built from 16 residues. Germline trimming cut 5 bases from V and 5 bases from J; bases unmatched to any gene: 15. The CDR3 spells CASSVQQGYVNHEQYF. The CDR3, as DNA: TGTGCCAGCAGCGTTCAACAGGGGTATGTGAACCACGAGCAGTACTTC.

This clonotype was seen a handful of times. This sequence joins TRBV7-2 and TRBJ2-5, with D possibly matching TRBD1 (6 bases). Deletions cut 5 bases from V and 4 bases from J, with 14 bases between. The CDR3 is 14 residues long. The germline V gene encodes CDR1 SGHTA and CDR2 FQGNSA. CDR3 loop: CASSRGPGAETQYF. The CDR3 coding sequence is TGTGCCAGCAGCCGAGGGCCAGGGGCAGAGACCCAGTACTTC.

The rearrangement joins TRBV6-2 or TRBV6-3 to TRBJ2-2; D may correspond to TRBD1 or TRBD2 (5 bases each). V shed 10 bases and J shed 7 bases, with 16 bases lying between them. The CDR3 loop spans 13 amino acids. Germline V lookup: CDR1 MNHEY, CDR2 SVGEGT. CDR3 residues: CATMDIGGGELFF. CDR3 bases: TGTGCCACCATGGACATCGGAGGCGGGGAGCTGTTTTTT.

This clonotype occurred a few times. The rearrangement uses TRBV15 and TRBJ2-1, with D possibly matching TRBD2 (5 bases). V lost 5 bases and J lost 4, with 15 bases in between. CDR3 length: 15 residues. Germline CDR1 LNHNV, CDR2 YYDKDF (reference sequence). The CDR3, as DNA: TGTGCCACCAGCGGGAAGGAGAGGGAATACAATGAGCAGTTCTTC. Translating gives CATSGKEREYNEQFF. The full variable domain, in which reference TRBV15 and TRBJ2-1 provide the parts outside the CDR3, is DAMVIQNPRYQVTQFGKPVTLSCSQTLNHNVMYWYQQKSSQAPKLLFHYYDKDFNNEADTPDNFQSRRPNTSFCFLDIRSPGLGDTAMYLCATSGKEREYNEQFFGPGTRLTVL.

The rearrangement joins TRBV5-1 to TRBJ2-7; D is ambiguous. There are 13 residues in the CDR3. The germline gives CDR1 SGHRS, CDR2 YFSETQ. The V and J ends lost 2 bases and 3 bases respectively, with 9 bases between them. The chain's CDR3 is CASSFTPYYEQYF. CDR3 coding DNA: TGCGCCAGCAGCTTTACGCCCTACTACGAGCAGTACTTC.

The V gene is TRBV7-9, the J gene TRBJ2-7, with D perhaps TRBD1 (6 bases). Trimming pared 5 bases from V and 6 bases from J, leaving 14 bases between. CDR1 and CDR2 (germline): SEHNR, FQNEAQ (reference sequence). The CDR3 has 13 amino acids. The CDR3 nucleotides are TGTGCCAGCAGCCTCGGACAGCTCTCCGAGCAGTACTTC. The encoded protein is CASSLGQLSEQYF. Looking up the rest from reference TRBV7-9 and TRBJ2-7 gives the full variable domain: DTGVSQNPRHKITKRGQNVTFRCDPISEHNRLYWYRQTLGQGPEFLTYFQNEAQLEKSRLLSDRFSAERPKGSFSTLEIQRTEQGDSAMYLCASSLGQLSEQYFGPGTRLTVT.

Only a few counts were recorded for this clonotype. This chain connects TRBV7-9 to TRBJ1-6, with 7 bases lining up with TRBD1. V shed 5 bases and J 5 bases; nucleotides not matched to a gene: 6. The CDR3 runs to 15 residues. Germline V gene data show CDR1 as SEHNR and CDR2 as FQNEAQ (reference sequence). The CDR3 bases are TGTGCCAGCAGCGAAGGGGACAGAAATAATTCACCCCTCCACTTT. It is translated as CASSEGDRNNSPLHF.

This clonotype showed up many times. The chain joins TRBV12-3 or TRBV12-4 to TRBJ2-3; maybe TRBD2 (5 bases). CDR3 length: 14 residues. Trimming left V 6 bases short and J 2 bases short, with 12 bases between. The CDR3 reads CASSLDSYTDTQYF. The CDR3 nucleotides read TGTGCCAGCAGCCTGGACTCCTACACAGATACGCAGTATTTT.

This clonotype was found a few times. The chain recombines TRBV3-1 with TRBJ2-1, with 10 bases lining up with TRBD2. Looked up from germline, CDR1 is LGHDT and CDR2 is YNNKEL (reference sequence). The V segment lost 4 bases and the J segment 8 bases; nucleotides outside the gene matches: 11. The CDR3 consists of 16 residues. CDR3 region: CASSRDGPSGRDEQFF. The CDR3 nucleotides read TGTGCCAGCAGCCGAGATGGGCCTAGCGGGAGAGATGAGCAGTTCTTC.

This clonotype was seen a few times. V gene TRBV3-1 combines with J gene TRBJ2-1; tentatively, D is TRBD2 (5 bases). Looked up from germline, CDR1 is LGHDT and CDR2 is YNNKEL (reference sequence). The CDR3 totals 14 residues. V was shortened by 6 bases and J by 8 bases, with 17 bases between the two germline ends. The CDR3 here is CASSKRTRSHEQFF. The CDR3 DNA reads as TGTGCCAGCAGTAAGAGGACTCGCAGCCATGAGCAGTTCTTC.

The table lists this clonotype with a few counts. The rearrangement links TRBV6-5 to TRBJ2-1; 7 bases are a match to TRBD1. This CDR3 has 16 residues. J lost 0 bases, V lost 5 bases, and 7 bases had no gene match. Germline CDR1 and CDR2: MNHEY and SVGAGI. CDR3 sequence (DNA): TGTGCCAGCAGTCACCCAGGGGGAACCTCCTACAATGAGCAGTTCTTC. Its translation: CASSHPGGTSYNEQFF.

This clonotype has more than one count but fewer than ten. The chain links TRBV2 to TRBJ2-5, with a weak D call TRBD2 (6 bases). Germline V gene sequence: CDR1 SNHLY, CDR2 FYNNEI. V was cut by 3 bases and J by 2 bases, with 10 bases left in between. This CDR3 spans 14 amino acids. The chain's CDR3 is CASSDAGPQETQYF. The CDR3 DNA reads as TGTGCCAGCAGTGACGCGGGACCGCAAGAGACCCAGTACTTC.

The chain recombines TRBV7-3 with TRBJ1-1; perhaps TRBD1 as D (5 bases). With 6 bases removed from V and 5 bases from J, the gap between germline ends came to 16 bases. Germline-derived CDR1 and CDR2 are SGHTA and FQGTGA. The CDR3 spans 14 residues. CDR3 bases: TGTGCCAGCAGTTCAGGGTCCTCGGGGACTGAAGCTTTCTTT. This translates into CASSSGSSGTEAFF.

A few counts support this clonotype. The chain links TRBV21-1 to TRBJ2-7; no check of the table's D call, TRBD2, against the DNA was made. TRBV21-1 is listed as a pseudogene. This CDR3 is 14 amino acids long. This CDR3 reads CASSSVTGFYEQYF. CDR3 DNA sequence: TGTGCCAGCAGCAGTGTAACGGGATTTTACGAGCAGTACTTC.

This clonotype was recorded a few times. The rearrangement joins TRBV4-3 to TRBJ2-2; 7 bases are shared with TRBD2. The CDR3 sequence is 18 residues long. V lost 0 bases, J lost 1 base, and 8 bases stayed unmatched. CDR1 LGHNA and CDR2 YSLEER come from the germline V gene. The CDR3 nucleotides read TGCGCCAGCAGCCAAGATCAGGGAGGGTTTGGGAACACCGGGGAGCTGTTTTTT. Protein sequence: CASSQDQGGFGNTGELFF.

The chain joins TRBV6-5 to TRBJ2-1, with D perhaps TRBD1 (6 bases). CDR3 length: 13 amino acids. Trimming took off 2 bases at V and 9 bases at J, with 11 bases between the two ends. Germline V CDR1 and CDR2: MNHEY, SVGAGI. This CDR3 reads CASSYGGDTEQFF. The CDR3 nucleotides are TGTGCCAGCAGTTACGGTGGGGACACTGAGCAGTTCTTC.

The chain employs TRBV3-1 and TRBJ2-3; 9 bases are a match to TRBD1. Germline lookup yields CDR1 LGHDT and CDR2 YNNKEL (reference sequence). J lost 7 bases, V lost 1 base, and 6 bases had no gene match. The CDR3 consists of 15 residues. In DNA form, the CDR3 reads TGTGCCAGCAGCCAAGGCCGGGACAGGGCCCATACGCAGTATTTT. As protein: CASSQGRDRAHTQYF.

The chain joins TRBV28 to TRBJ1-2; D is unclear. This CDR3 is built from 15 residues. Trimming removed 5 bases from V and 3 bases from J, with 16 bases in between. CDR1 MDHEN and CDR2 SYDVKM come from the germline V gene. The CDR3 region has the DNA TGTGCCAGCAGTCCAGGAGAGGGCCGGGACTATGGCTACACCTTC. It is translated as CASSPGEGRDYGYTF.

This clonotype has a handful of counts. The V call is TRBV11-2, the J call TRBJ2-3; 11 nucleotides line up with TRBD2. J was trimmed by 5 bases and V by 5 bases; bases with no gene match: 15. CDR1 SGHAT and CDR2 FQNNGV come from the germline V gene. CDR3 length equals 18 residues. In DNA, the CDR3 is TGTGCCAGCAGCCCCGAACTAGCGGGAGTCCCCGGGGGAGATACGCAGTATTTT. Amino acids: CASSPELAGVPGGDTQYF.

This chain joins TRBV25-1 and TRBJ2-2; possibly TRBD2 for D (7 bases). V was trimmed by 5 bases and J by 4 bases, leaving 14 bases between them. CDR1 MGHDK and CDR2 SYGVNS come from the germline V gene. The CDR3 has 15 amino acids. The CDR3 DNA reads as TGTGCCAGCAGTATAGGGGGGGCGGGCACCGGGGAGCTGTTTTTT. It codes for CASSIGGAGTGELFF.

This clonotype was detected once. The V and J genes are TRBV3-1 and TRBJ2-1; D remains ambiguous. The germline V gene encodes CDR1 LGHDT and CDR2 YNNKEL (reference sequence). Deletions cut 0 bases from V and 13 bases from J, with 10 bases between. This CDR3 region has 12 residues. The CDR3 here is CASSQDQLGQFF. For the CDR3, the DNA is TGTGCCAGCAGCCAAGATCAATTGGGTCAGTTCTTC.

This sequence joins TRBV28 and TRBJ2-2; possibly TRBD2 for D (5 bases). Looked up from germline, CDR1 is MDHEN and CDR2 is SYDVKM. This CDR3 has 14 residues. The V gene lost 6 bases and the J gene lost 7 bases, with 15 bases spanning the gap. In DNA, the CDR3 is TGTGCCAGCAGGGGGTCTAGCTATTTCGGGGAGCTGTTTTTT. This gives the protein CASRGSSYFGELFF.

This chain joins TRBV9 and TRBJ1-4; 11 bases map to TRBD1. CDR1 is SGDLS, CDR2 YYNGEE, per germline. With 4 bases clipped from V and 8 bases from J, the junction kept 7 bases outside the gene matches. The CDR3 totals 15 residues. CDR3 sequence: CASSPSGDRGEKLFF. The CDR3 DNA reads TGTGCCAGCAGCCCGAGTGGGGACAGGGGGGAAAAACTGTTTTTT. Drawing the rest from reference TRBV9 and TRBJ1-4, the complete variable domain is DSGVTQTPKHLITATGQRVTLRCSPRSGDLSVYWYQQSLDQGLQFLIQYYNGEERAKGNILERFSAQQFPDLHSELNLSSLELGDSALYFCASSPSGDRGEKLFFGSGTQLSVL.

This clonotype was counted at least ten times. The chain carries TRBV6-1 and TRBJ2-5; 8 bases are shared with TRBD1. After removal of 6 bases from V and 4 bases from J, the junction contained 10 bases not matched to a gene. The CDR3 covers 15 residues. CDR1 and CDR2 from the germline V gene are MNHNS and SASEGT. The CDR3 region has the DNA TGTGCCAGCAGCCCCCTCCCCGGGACAGGAGAGACCCAGTACTTC. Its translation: CASSPLPGTGETQYF.

The CDR3: CASSHRGNNQPQHF. DNA for the CDR3: TGTGCCAGCAGCCACAGGGGAAACAATCAGCCCCAGCATTTT. The chain carries TRBV3-1 and TRBJ1-5; the D gene is possibly TRBD1 (6 bases). CDR1 is LGHDT and CDR2 is YNNKEL in the germline V gene (reference sequence). The CDR3 has 14 amino acids. Between the trimmed V and J ends, which lost 3 bases and 3 bases, there was a span of 9 bases.

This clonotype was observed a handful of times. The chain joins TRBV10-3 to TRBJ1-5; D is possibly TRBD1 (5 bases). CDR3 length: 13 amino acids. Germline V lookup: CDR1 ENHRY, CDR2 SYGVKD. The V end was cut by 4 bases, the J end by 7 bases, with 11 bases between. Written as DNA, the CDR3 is TGTGCCATCAGTGGGCCGGACAACCAGCCCCAGCATTTT. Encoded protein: CAISGPDNQPQHF.

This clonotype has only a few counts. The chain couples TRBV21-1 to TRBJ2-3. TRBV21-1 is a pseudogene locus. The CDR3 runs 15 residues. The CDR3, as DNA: TGTGCCAGCAGCCTGGAACGGCTATGTCGGGATACGCAGTATTTT. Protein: CASSLERLCRDTQYF.

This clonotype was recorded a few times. Written as DNA, the CDR3 is TGCAGCGTTGGACAGGTCCGATCAAACTATGGCTACACCTTC. Translated: CSVGQVRSNYGYTF. V is TRBV29-1 and J is TRBJ1-2; D is possibly TRBD1 (6 bases). This CDR3 region has 14 residues. Germline lookup yields CDR1 SQVTM and CDR2 ANQGSEA. The V and J ends lost 4 bases and 2 bases respectively, with 14 bases between them.

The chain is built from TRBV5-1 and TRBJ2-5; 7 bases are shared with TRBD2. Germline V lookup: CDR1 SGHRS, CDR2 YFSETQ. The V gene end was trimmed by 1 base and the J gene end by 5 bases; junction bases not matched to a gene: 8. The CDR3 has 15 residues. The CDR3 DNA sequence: TGCGCCAGCAGCTTGATCAACCCCGGGGGGGAGACCCAGTACTTC. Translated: CASSLINPGGETQYF. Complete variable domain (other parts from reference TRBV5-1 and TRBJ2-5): KAGVTQTPRYLIKTRGQQVTLSCSPISGHRSVSWYQQTPGQGLQFLFEYFSETQRNKGNFPGRFSGRQFSNSRSEMNVSTLELGDSALYLCASSLINPGGETQYFGPGTRLLVL.

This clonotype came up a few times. CDR3 coding DNA: TGTGCCAGCAGGCCTAGGGGGAGGAGCTCCTACGAGCAGTACTTC. Its translation is CASRPRGRSSYEQYF. V and J are TRBV28 and TRBJ2-7; TRBD1 or TRBD2 may be the D gene (6 bases each). With 6 bases removed from V and 0 bases from J, the gap between germline ends came to 15 bases. CDR3 length: 15 residues. Germline CDR1 reads MDHEN; CDR2 reads SYDVKM.